Below, 23 T cell receptor beta chains from the same sample are listed, as sequenced in a study of T cells in localized non-small cell lung cancer. The table came from immunoSEQ multiplex PCR; TCRdb's copy has only in-frame clones and leaves some out. Of about 72,000 clones listed, about four fifths were seen once; the top ten hold around an eighth. Sequencing used peripheral blood, obtained before any cancer treatment. These receptor sequences come from a female donor of 60 years or more with stage I lung adenocarcinoma.

The chain joins TRBV27 to TRBJ2-5; D is unresolved. The germline V and J ends were trimmed by 4 bases and 1 base, with 10 bases remaining between them. CDR3 size: 14 residues. Germline CDR1 and CDR2: MNHEY and SMNVEV (reference sequence). Here the CDR3 reads CASSSNWVQETQYF. CDR3 in DNA: TGTGCCAGCAGTTCCAACTGGGTCCAAGAGACCCAGTACTTC.

The V gene is TRBV5-1, the J gene TRBJ1-1; D might be TRBD1 (6 bases). From germline, CDR1 is SGHRS and CDR2 YFSETQ. Deletions cut 3 bases from V and 0 bases from J, with 15 bases between. CDR3 size: 16 residues. CDR3 sequence (DNA): TGCGCCAGCAGCTCATATCTTGGGGACATGAACACTGAAGCTTTCTTT. It translates to CASSSYLGDMNTEAFF.

The J gene is TRBJ2-1, the V gene TRBV13, with 12 bases matching TRBD2. The CDR3 loop spans 16 amino acids. V shed 6 bases and J 4 bases; nucleotides not matched to a gene: 7. Germline CDR1 PRHDT, CDR2 FYEKMQ (reference sequence). The DNA of the CDR3 is TGTGCCAGCAGTCAAAAGACTAGCGGGGGATACAATGAGCAGTTCTTC. Protein product: CASSQKTSGGYNEQFF.

This rearrangement joins TRBV5-1 to TRBJ2-3, with 10 bases identical to TRBD2. Trimming at V came to 1 base and at J to 0 bases, leaving 5 bases not matched to a gene. There are 17 residues in the CDR3. CDR1 and CDR2 (germline): SGHRS, YFSETQ. The CDR3 is CASSLWASGSSTDTQYF. The CDR3 DNA sequence: TGCGCCAGCAGCTTGTGGGCTAGCGGGAGTAGCACAGATACGCAGTATTTT.

This rearrangement joins TRBV6-4 to TRBJ2-3; maybe TRBD1 (5 bases). This CDR3 comprises 14 residues. V was clipped by 6 bases and J by 3 bases, with 13 bases between them. The V gene's germline CDR1 is MRHNA and CDR2 SNTAGT. CDR3 protein: CASSAIQGTDTQYF. The CDR3 DNA follows: TGTGCCAGCAGCGCAATCCAGGGTACAGATACGCAGTATTTT.

The chain has TRBV19 and TRBJ2-1; 7 positions agree with TRBD2. The germline V gene encodes CDR1 LNHDA and CDR2 SQIVND (reference sequence). V trimming: 3 bases; J trimming: 7 bases; junction bases outside the gene matches: 18. CDR3 length: 18 amino acids. The CDR3 DNA sequence: TGTGCCAGTAGTATTTTCGCCCCCGCTAGCGGAGCTCGGAATGAGCAGTTCTTC. Translating gives CASSIFAPASGARNEQFF.

The chain employs TRBV5-4 and TRBJ2-7; D unclear. The V and J ends lost 0 bases and 0 bases respectively, with 10 bases between them. Germline V gene data show CDR1 as SGHNT and CDR2 as YYREEE (reference sequence). The length of the CDR3 is 15 residues. Here the CDR3 reads CASSLGLGTSYEQYF. CDR3 sequence (DNA): TGTGCCAGCAGCTTGGGATTGGGCACCTCCTACGAGCAGTACTTC.

The chain joins TRBV11-3 to TRBJ1-1, with D possibly matching TRBD1 (6 bases). Germline V gene data show CDR1 as SGHNT and CDR2 as YENEEA. The CDR3 contains 13 residues. The germline V and J ends were trimmed by 0 bases and 5 bases, with 7 bases remaining between them. The CDR3 reads CASSLEQGTEAFF. CDR3 nucleotides: TGTGCCAGCAGCTTAGAACAGGGAACTGAAGCTTTCTTT.

This sequence joins TRBV11-2 and TRBJ1-1; D call uncertain. The CDR3 is 15 amino acids. The V and J ends lost 2 bases and 0 bases respectively, with 10 bases between them. From germline, CDR1 is SGHAT and CDR2 FQNNGV. CDR3 amino acids: CASSLSGNMNTEAFF. For the CDR3, the DNA is TGTGCCAGCAGCTTATCGGGAAACATGAACACTGAAGCTTTCTTT.

The rearrangement uses TRBV6-5 and TRBJ2-1, with TRBD2 as a possible D gene (5 bases). The germline V gene has CDR1 MNHEY and CDR2 SVGAGI. This CDR3 contains 14 residues. V was shortened by 6 bases and J by 10 bases, with 19 bases between the two germline ends. The CDR3 reads CASSPGLGIWEQFF. The CDR3 DNA reads TGTGCCAGCAGCCCTGGACTGGGGATATGGGAGCAGTTCTTC.

The chain has TRBV12-5 and TRBJ1-1, with D unclear. V shed 9 bases and J shed 3 bases, with 29 bases lying between them. CDR1 is LGHNT and CDR2 is FRNRAP in the germline V gene. This CDR3 contains 18 residues. The chain's CDR3 is CASRNYLGREGRDTEAFF. The CDR3 nucleotides read TGTGCTAGCCGGAATTACCTCGGCCGGGAGGGTCGGGACACTGAAGCTTTCTTT.

This clone was found a few times. The CDR3 here is CASGATPSYEQYF. DNA of the CDR3: TGTGCTAGTGGTGCGACACCCTCCTACGAGCAGTACTTC. The chain recombines TRBV12-5 with TRBJ2-7; D not resolved. The CDR3 has 13 amino acids. V shed 5 bases and J shed 0 bases, with 8 bases lying between them. Germline V gene lookup returns CDR1 LGHNT and CDR2 FRNRAP.

The CDR3 DNA is TGTGCCAGTAGTATACCGGGATTAAAGCCCCAGCATTTT. Amino acids: CASSIPGLKPQHF. The chain is built from TRBV19 and TRBJ1-5; D uncertain. The V gene's germline CDR1 is LNHDA and CDR2 SQIVND (reference sequence). The germline V and J ends were trimmed by 2 bases and 8 bases, with 10 bases remaining between them. This CDR3 has 13 residues.

This clone was counted once. The rearrangement links TRBV5-1 to TRBJ1-4; 7 bases map to TRBD1. The CDR3 spans 16 residues. Per the germline V gene, CDR1 is SGHRS and CDR2 is YFSETQ. V lost 4 bases to trimming and J lost 0 bases; unmatched junction nucleotides: 6. The CDR3 here is CASSPLQGATNEKLFF. In nucleotides, the CDR3 is TGCGCCAGCAGCCCACTTCAGGGGGCAACTAATGAAAAACTGTTTTTT.

This clone occurred a few times. CDR3 sequence (DNA): TGCGCCAGCAGCTTGGAAAGAGCTGGCTACACCTTC. It is translated as CASSLERAGYTF. V usage is TRBV5-1 and J usage is TRBJ1-2; no definite D call. Trimming took off 0 bases at V and 7 bases at J, with 7 bases between the two ends. Germline V gene sequence: CDR1 SGHRS, CDR2 YFSETQ. This CDR3 is built from 12 residues.

The genes are TRBV5-1 and TRBJ2-5; perhaps TRBD1 as D (6 bases). Germline V gene data show CDR1 as SGHRS and CDR2 as YFSETQ. Trimming left V 9 bases short and J 2 bases short, with 14 bases between. The CDR3 contains 13 residues. This chain's CDR3 is CATRGHPQETQYF. The DNA of the CDR3 is TGCGCCACTCGGGGACATCCACAAGAGACCCAGTACTTC.

The chain links TRBV18 to TRBJ1-1; D call uncertain. V lost 3 bases to trimming and J lost 0 bases, with 8 bases between them. CDR3 length: 14 residues. Germline values: CDR1 KGHSH, CDR2 LQKENI. The CDR3 DNA reads as TGTGCCAGCTCACCTAGCACATTGAACACTGAAGCTTTCTTT. Translation: CASSPSTLNTEAFF.

The rearrangement joins TRBV6-6 to TRBJ2-2; TRBD2 matches 7 bases. Germline V gene lookup returns CDR1 MNHNY and CDR2 SVGAGI (reference sequence). V trimming: 6 bases; J trimming: 7 bases; junction bases outside the gene matches: 8. The CDR3 loop spans 14 amino acids. For the CDR3, the DNA is TGTGCCAGCAGACCAAGCGGGAAGGGCGGGGAGCTGTTTTTT. Its protein is CASRPSGKGGELFF.

The chain has TRBV6-6 and TRBJ2-1, with a weak D call TRBD2 (5 bases). Between the trimmed V and J ends, which lost 4 bases and 11 bases, there was a span of 9 bases. CDR3 length: 11 residues. Germline-derived CDR1 and CDR2 are MNHNY and SVGAGI (reference sequence). The CDR3 DNA reads as TGTGCCAGCAGTTTAGCGTTGCAGCAGTTCTTC. It yields the protein CASSLALQQFF.

The gene calls are TRBV6-5 and TRBJ2-1, with D possibly matching TRBD1 (6 bases). Per germline, CDR1 MNHEY and CDR2 SVGAGI. There are 11 residues in the CDR3. V dropped 8 bases and J dropped 9 bases, with 11 bases sitting between them. The CDR3 here is CASHRAGEQFF. In DNA form, the CDR3 reads TGTGCCAGCCACAGGGCAGGTGAGCAGTTCTTC.

This clone has just a few counts. The chain is built from TRBV28 and TRBJ2-7; the match to TRBD2 covers 7 bases. J was trimmed by 6 bases and V by 6 bases; bases with no gene match: 8. Germline CDR1 and CDR2: MDHEN and SYDVKM. The CDR3 length is 13 residues. The CDR3 DNA reads as TGTGCCAGCAGCCCCGGCGGGGGTGGCGAGCAGTACTTC. Protein product: CASSPGGGGEQYF.

The chain joins TRBV5-1 to TRBJ2-4; 7 nucleotides match TRBD1. V gave up 4 bases and J gave up 0 bases; unmatched junction bases: 7. CDR3 length: 16 residues. The germline V gene encodes CDR1 SGHRS and CDR2 YFSETQ. CDR3 bases: TGCGCCAGCAGCCTTTACACAGGGGTAGCCAAAAACATTCAGTACTTC. Amino acids: CASSLYTGVAKNIQYF.

This rearrangement joins TRBV4-2 to TRBJ2-2; 9 bases agree with TRBD2. After removal of 4 bases from V and 2 bases from J, the junction contained 5 bases not matched to a gene. Germline V gene sequence: CDR1 LGHNA, CDR2 YNFKEQ. The CDR3 extends over 16 amino acids. CDR3 loop: CASSLERGANTGELFF. The CDR3 region has the DNA TGTGCCAGCAGCCTCGAGCGGGGGGCTAACACCGGGGAGCTGTTTTTT.